Listed below are T cell receptor beta chains from one sample, sequenced in a study of blood T cell repertoires in COVID-19. Data came from immunoSEQ multiplex PCR; TCRdb stores just in-frame clones and leaves some out. The sample records about 270,000 clones, roughly nine tenths being singletons. Material for sequencing was peripheral blood. Every receptor here comes from a man aged 35-49 years with active or convalescent COVID-19. CDR3s leave out the opening cysteine and the closing phenylalanine or tryptophan.

J gene: TRBJ2-3; V gene: TRBV9; CDR3 protein: ASSDGEITDTQY
J gene: TRBJ1-5; V gene: TRBV5-1; CDR3 protein: ASSLTGQGHQPQH
J gene: TRBJ1-1; V gene: TRBV5-1; CDR3 protein: ASREGLVVGTEAF
J gene: TRBJ1-1; V gene: TRBV5-4; CDR3 protein: ASRSVQNTEAF
J gene: TRBJ1-1; V gene: TRBV29-1; CDR3 protein: SVEIGRSMNTEAF
J gene: TRBJ1-4; V gene: TRBV5-1; CDR3 protein: ASSVTGIISEKLF
J gene: TRBJ1-1; V gene: TRBV27; CDR3 protein: ASSLGTGSTEAF
J gene: TRBJ1-1; V gene: TRBV11-1; CDR3 protein: ASSLGPGGFTEAF
J gene: TRBJ1-2; V gene: TRBV7-2; CDR3 protein: ASSPGGRAYGYT
J gene: TRBJ2-2; V gene: TRBV11-3; CDR3 protein: ASSRGTGELF
J gene: TRBJ1-5; V gene: TRBV24-1; CDR3 protein: ATGQGSNQPQH
J gene: TRBJ1-1; V gene: TRBV5-6; CDR3 protein: ASSYLQGEAF
J gene: TRBJ2-5; V gene: TRBV15; CDR3 protein: ATSRAQETQY
J gene: TRBJ2-1; V gene: TRBV12-2; CDR3 protein: ASRLEAHNEQF
J gene: TRBJ1-1; V gene: TRBV19; CDR3 protein: ASSILGSAEAF
J gene: TRBJ2-3; V gene: TRBV21-1; CDR3 protein: ASSKNRVTSEGADTQY
J gene: TRBJ1-5; V gene: TRBV3-1/TRBV3-2; CDR3 protein: ASSQASGNQPQH
J gene: TRBJ1-3; V gene: TRBV7-9; CDR3 protein: ASSLDRVTGNTIY
J gene: TRBJ2-3; V gene: TRBV29-1; CDR3 protein: SVAPGGSRDTQY
J gene: TRBJ1-1; V gene: TRBV7-9; CDR3 protein: ASSFLGGAEAF
J gene: TRBJ2-7; V gene: TRBV5-1; CDR3 protein: ASMAADSYEQY
J gene: TRBJ1-1; V gene: TRBV3-1/TRBV3-2; CDR3 protein: ASSSRTGLNTEAF
J gene: TRBJ2-3; V gene: TRBV19; CDR3 protein: ASSPALRSTDTQY
J gene: TRBJ1-2; V gene: TRBV6-6; CDR3 protein: ASRPDRDGYT
J gene: TRBJ1-5; V gene: TRBV6-1; CDR3 protein: ASSEKGGGYNQPQH
J gene: TRBJ2-6; V gene: TRBV7-6; CDR3 protein: ASSLGPGGLRGANVLT
J gene: TRBJ2-7; V gene: TRBV5-1; CDR3 protein: ASGPHSGHEQY
J gene: TRBJ1-6; V gene: TRBV3-1/TRBV3-2; CDR3 protein: ASSQWDRELSPLH
J gene: TRBJ2-7; V gene: TRBV12-5; CDR3 protein: ASARGASYEQY
J gene: TRBJ1-2; V gene: TRBV28; CDR3 protein: ASRGSGQGNGYT
J gene: TRBJ2-2; V gene: TRBV9; CDR3 protein: ASSPDGDTGELF
J gene: TRBJ2-7; V gene: TRBV28; CDR3 protein: ASVAGSSYEQY
J gene: TRBJ1-4; V gene: TRBV9; CDR3 protein: ASSVDSGEGEKLF
J gene: TRBJ2-1; V gene: TRBV9; CDR3 protein: ASNTRGSGSNEQF
J gene: TRBJ1-5; V gene: TRBV28; CDR3 protein: VSTGGVSNQPQH
J gene: TRBJ1-2; V gene: TRBV24-1; CDR3 protein: ATSAPDRAYGYT